Here is one TCR beta chain with its context. Its specificity is unknown. This entry belongs to a study of cytomegalovirus exposure and HLA in healthy donors. Study-wide background: A previous analysis identified 95 million to 130 million unique TCR beta sequences derived from 180 million or so T cells. Study-wide points: For most TCR beta V segments, an earlier analysis put the productive rate at about 90% or about 30% of the time. Versus the roughly 700-donor mean, an Asian-associated ancestry cluster reportedly showed fewer N-insertions in a later analysis. In vitro checks showed that a few CMV-associated chains really do target CMV antigens.

This CDR3 has 13 residues. Per germline, CDR1 MGHDK and CDR2 SYGVNS. Trimming took off 8 bases at V and 3 bases at J, with 11 bases between the two ends. PCR involved 60 Vbeta and 13 Jbeta primers. Sequencing was performed with immunoSEQ multiplex PCR; in TCRdb, only in-frame clones are kept and a portion is missing. The repertoire has 150,000 to 250,000 clones, 82% of them found once; the top ten carry 0.075% to 0.1%. The chain has TRBV25-1 and TRBJ1-3, with unresolved D. This clonotype was obtained from a boy under 10 years old in good health and CMV-seronegative. Sequencing was carried out using PBMCs. The CDR3 coding sequence is TGTGCCAGCCGTATAGGCGGTGGAAACACCATATATTTT. This gives the protein CASRIGGGNTIYF.